The 5 T cell receptor beta chains below come from one sample, sequenced in a study of blood T cell repertoires in COVID-19. Assay used: immunoSEQ multiplex PCR; TCRdb lists only in-frame clones, some missing. Found here are 150,000 to 250,000 clones, more than 65% of them singletons; the top ten hold 7.5%. Sample: PBMCs or T cells enriched from blood (not recorded which). The source of these receptors is a man aged 35-49 years who had recovered from COVID-19.

The V gene is TRBV15, the J gene TRBJ2-2; the D gene is possibly TRBD2 (6 bases). In germline, CDR1 is LNHNV, CDR2 YYDKDF (reference sequence). The CDR3 covers 17 residues. V was shortened by 3 bases and J by 3 bases, with 17 bases between the two germline ends. DNA for the CDR3: TGTGCCACCAGCAGCGGACTCAGGGACTCCGACACCGGGGAGCTGTTTTTT. It translates to CATSSGLRDSDTGELFF. The full variable domain, completed using reference TRBV15 and TRBJ2-2, is DAMVIQNPRYQVTQFGKPVTLSCSQTLNHNVMYWYQQKSSQAPKLLFHYYDKDFNNEADTPDNFQSRRPNTSFCFLDIRSPGLGDTAMYLCATSSGLRDSDTGELFFGEGSRLTVL.

The chain carries TRBV11-2 and TRBJ2-7; 8 bases line up with TRBD1. Germline assignment: CDR1 SGHAT and CDR2 FQNNGV. The CDR3 is 14 residues long. Unmatched junction bases numbered 6, after V lost 5 bases and J lost 3 bases. CDR3 bases: TGTGCCAGCAGCAACAGGGGGAACTTCTACGAGCAGTACTTC. Translated, it gives CASSNRGNFYEQYF.

The count of this clone is one. The V gene is TRBV2, the J gene TRBJ2-1, with TRBD1 as a possible D gene (6 bases). Trimming stripped 3 bases from V and 4 bases from J, with 13 bases between. The CDR3 has 15 residues. Germline V gene sequence: CDR1 SNHLY, CDR2 FYNNEI. CDR3 coding DNA: TGTGCCAGCAGTGAGAGGCGAGGGGGTTACAATGAGCAGTTCTTC. This sequence encodes CASSERRGGYNEQFF. The variable domain in full, with the rest retrieved from reference TRBV2 and TRBJ2-1, is EPEVTQTPSHQVTQMGQEVILRCVPISNHLYFYWYRQILGQKVEFLVSFYNNEISEKSEIFDDQFSVERPDGSNFTLKIRSTKLEDSAMYFCASSERRGGYNEQFFGPGTRLTVL.

This chain joins TRBV19 and TRBJ2-2, with a possible D match to TRBD2 (6 bases). This CDR3 comprises 18 residues. V was cut by 4 bases and J by 0 bases, with 18 bases left in between. The germline V gene encodes CDR1 LNHDA and CDR2 SQIVND (reference sequence). The CDR3, as DNA: TGTGCCAGTAGTAGAATTCGGGACTCATACGCGAACACCGGGGAGCTGTTTTTT. Residues: CASSRIRDSYANTGELFF.

The V call is TRBV27, the J call TRBJ1-3, with 9 bases matching TRBD1. This CDR3 is built from 14 residues. Germline CDR1 MNHEY, CDR2 SMNVEV (reference sequence). V shed 6 bases and J 6 bases; nucleotides not matched to a gene: 6. The DNA of the CDR3 is TGTGCCAGCAGGGACAGGGGTTTAGAAAACACCATATATTTT. Protein product: CASRDRGLENTIYF.